This TCR beta chain appears in the sequencing data of a study of blood T cell repertoires in COVID-19. Study-level information: Whether acute or convalescent, the COVID-19 samples came from the United States, Italy and Spain. Sources were T cells, B-cell-depleted T cells, or PBMCs; the material itself was cDNA or gDNA.

The germline V and J ends were trimmed by 7 bases and 0 bases, with 13 bases remaining between them. This CDR3 has 14 residues. The germline gives CDR1 SGHNT, CDR2 YYREEE (reference sequence). Original data processing: For nucleated cells, counts were estimated from reference gene primer amplification. TCRdb's table, derived via immunoSEQ multiplex PCR, lists solely in-frame clones and lacks some. V, J and clone size derive from that table, while D and trimming were established from the DNA sequence. The repertoire holds roughly 190,000 clones, around nine tenths seen once, with 0.95% to 1.3% in the top ten.

The TCR comes from a man aged 30-40 years with acute or convalescent COVID-19. This chain joins TRBV5-4 and TRBJ1-2; possibly TRBD1 for D (5 bases). The sample was peripheral blood. Here the CDR3 reads CASARTPPNYGYTF. The CDR3 nucleotides read TGTGCCAGCGCCAGGACACCACCTAACTATGGCTACACCTTC. The variable domain in full, with the rest retrieved from reference TRBV5-4 and TRBJ1-2, is ETGVTQSPTHLIKTRGQQVTLRCSSQSGHNTVSWYQQALGQGPQFIFQYYREEENGRGNFPPRFSGLQFPNYSSELNVNALELDDSALYLCASARTPPNYGYTFGSGTRLTVV.